This T cell receptor beta chain emerged from a study of T cell responses to AZD1222 COVID-19 vaccine. Study-level points and caveats: Spike regions recognized by vaccine-associated CD4 TCRs spanned the protein, led by 160-218 and 743-854.

V shed 1 base and J shed 4 bases, with 13 bases lying between them. The CDR3 is 15 amino acids. Germline CDR1 SEHNR, CDR2 FQNEAQ (reference sequence). Using immunoSEQ multiplex PCR, the repertoire was profiled, and TCRdb retains in-frame clones only, with some absent. The sample contains 120,000 to 150,000 clones, roughly nine tenths of which appear only once. In this sample, this clone turned up once. Its target is not known. Material: peripheral blood, obtained on day 0 of AZD1222 vaccination. The V and J genes are TRBV7-9 and TRBJ1-1; D not resolved. The receptor comes from an adult in good health. The CDR3 nucleotides are TGTGCCAGCAGCTTAGAAAAAGGTTGGAGCACTGAAGCTTTCTTT. The encoded protein is CASSLEKGWSTEAFF.